This T cell receptor beta chain derives from a study of PD-L1 blockade in urothelial cancer. The length of the CDR3 is 17 residues. Germline CDR1 SGHDN, CDR2 FVKESK. Trimming shortened V by 0 bases and J by 4 bases, and 19 bases separated the two germline ends. Using immunoSEQ multiplex PCR, the repertoire was profiled, and TCRdb retains in-frame clones only, with some absent. The sample shows some 43,000 clones, more than 70% of them seen only once. Time point given: pretreatment peripheral blood. The input for sequencing was PBMCs, taken around atezolizumab (anti-PD-L1) treatment. The receptor comes from a man in his 60s with urothelial cancer. The rearrangement joins TRBV14 to TRBJ2-7; possible D gene TRBD1, 6 bases. The CDR3 spells CASSQDRAGARRYEQYF. CDR3 nucleotides: TGTGCCAGCAGCCAAGATAGGGCAGGGGCGAGAAGATACGAGCAGTACTTC.